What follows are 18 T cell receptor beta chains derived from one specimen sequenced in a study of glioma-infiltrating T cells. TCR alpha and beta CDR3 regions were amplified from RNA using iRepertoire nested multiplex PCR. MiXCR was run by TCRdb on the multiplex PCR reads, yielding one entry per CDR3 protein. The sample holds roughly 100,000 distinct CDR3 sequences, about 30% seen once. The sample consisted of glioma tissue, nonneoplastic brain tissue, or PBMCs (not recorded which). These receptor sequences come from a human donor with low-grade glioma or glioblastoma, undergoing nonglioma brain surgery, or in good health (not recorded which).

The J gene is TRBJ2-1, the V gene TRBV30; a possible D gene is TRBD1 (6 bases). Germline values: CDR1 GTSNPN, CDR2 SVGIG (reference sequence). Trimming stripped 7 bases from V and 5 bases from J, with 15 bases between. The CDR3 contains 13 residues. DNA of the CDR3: TGTGCCTTAACCTGGGACACCAACAATGAGCAGTTCTTC. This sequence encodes CALTWDTNNEQFF.

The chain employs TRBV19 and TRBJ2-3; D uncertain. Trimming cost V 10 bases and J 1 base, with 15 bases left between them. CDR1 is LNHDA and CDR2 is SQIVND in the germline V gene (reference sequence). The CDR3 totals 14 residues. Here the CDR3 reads CATSTLGGTDTQYF. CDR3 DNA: TGTGCCACCTCGACACTTGGGGGCACAGATACGCAGTATTTT.

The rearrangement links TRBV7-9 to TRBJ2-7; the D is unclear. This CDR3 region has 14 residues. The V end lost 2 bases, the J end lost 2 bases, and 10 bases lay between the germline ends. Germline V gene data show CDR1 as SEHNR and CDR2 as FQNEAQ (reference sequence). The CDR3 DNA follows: TGTGCCAGCAGCTTATCTGTGAACACCTACGAGCAGTACTTC. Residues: CASSLSVNTYEQYF.

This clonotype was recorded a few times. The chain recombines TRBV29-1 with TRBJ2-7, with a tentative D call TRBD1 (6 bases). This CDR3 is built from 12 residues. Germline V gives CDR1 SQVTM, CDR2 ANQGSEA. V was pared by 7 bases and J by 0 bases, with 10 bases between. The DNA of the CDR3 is TGCAGCGCGGGACACGACTCCTACGAGCAGTACTTC. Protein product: CSAGHDSYEQYF.

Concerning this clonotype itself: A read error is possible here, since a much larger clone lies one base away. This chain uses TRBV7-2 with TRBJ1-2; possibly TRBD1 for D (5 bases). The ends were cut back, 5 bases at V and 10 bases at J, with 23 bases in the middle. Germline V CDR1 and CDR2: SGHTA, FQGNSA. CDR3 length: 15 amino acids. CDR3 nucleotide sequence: TGTGCCAGCAGCGCTCCCTGGACACCTCAAAATGACTACACCTTC. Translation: CASSAPWTPQNDYTF. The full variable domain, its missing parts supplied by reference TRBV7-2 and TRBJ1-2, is GAGVSQSPSNKVTEKGKDVELRCDPISGHTALYWYRQSLGQGLEFLIYFQGNSAPDKSGLPSDRFSAERTGGSVSTLTIQRTQQEDSAVYLCASSAPWTPQNDYTFGSGTRLTVV.

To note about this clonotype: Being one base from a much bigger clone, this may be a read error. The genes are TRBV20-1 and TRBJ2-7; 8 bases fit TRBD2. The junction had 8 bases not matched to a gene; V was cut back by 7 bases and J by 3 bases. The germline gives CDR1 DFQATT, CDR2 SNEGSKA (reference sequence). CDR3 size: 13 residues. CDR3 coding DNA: TGCAGTGTGAGCGGGGGAAACCACTACGAGCAGTACTTC. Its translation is CSVSGGNHYEQYF.

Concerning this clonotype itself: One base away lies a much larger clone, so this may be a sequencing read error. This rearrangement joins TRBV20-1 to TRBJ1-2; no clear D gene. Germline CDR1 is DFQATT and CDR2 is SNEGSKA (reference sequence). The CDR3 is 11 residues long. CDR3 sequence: CRARNTYGYTF. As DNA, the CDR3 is TGCAGGGCTAGGAACACCTATGGCTACACCTTC.

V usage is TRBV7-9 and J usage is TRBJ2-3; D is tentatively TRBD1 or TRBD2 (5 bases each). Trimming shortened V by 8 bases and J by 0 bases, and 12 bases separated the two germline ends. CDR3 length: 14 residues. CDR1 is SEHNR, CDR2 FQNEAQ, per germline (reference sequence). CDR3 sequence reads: CASPEWDSTDTQYF. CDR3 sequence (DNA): TGTGCCAGCCCCGAGTGGGACAGCACAGATACGCAGTATTTT. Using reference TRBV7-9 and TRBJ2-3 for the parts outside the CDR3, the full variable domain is DTGVSQNPRHKITKRGQNVTFRCDPISEHNRLYWYRQTLGQGPEFLTYFQNEAQLEKSRLLSDRFSAERPKGSFSTLEIQRTEQGDSAMYLCASPEWDSTDTQYFGPGTRLTVL.

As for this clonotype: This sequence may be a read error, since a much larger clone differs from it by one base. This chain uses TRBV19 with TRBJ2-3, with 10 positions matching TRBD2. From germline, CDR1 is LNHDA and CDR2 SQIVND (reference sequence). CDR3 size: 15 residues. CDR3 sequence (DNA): TGTACCAGTAGTCCTCTAGCGGGGGCCATAGATACGCAGTATTTT. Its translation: CTSSPLAGAIDTQYF.

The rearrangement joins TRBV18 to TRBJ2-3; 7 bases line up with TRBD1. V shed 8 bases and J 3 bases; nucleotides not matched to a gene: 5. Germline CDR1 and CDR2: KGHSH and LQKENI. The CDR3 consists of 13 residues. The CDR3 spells CASTGQMTDTQYF. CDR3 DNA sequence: TGTGCCAGCACGGGACAGATGACAGATACGCAGTATTTT.

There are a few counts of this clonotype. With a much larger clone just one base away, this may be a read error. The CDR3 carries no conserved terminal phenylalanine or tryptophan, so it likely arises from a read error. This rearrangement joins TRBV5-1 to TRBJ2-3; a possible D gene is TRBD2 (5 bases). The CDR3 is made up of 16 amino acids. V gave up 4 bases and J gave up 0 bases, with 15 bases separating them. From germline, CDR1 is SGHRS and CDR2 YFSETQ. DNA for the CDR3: TGCGCCAGCAGCCCACGGGATCCGGCTAGCACAGATACGCAGTATCTT. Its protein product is CASSPRDPASTDTQYL.

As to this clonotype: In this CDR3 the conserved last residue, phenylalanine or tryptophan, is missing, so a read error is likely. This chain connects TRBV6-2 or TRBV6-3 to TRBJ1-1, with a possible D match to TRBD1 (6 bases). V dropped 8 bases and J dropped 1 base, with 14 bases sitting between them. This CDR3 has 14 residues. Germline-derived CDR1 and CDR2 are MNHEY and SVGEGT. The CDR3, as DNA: TGTGCCAGCGGGCGCAGGGGTTGGAACACTGAAGCTTTCCTT. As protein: CASGRRGWNTEAFL.

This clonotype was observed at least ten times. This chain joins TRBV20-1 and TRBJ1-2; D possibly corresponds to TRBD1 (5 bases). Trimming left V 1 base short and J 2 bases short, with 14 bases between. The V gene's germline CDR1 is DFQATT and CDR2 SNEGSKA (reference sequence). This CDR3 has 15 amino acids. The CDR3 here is CSARGEGWGNYGYTF. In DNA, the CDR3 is TGCAGTGCTAGAGGAGAAGGGTGGGGGAACTATGGCTACACCTTC.

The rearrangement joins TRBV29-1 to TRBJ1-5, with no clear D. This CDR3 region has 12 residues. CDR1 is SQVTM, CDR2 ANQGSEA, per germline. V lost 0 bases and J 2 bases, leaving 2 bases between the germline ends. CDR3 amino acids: CSVEEGNQPQHF. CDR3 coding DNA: TGCAGCGTTGAAGAGGGCAATCAGCCCCAGCATTTT.

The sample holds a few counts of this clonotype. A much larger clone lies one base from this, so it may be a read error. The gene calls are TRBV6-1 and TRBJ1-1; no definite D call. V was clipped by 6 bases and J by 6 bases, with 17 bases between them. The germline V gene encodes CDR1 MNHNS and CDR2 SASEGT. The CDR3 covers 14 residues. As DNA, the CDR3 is TGTGCCAGCAGGGAGACCCGCAGGTATCCTGAAGCTTTCTTT. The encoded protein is CASRETRRYPEAFF.

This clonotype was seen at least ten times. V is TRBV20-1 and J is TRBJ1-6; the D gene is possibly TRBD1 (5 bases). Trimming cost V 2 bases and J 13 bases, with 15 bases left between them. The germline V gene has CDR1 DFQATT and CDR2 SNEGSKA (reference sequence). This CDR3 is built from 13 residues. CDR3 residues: CSARSGALWPLHF. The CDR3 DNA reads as TGCAGTGCTAGATCCGGGGCCCTTTGGCCCCTCCACTTT.

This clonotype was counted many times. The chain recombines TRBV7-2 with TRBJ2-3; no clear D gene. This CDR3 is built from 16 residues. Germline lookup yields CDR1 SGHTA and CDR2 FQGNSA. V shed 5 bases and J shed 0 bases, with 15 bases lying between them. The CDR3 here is CASSPAALTSTDTQYF. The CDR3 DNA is TGTGCCAGCAGCCCGGCGGCCTTGACTAGCACAGATACGCAGTATTTT.

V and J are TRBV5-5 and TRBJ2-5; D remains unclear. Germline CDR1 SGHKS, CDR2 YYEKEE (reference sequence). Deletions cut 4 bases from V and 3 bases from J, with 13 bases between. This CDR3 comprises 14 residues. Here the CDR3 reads CASSLPHIEETQYF. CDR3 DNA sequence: TGTGCCAGCAGCCTTCCCCACATAGAAGAGACCCAGTACTTC.